These T cell receptor beta chains were read from a single sample in a study of cytomegalovirus exposure and HLA in healthy donors. The repertoire was sequenced with immunoSEQ multiplex PCR; TCRdb's copy has only in-frame clones and lacks some. The top ten clones hold around 2.9% of a sample with 150,000 to 200,000 clones, about 62% of them seen once. Sequencing input: PBMCs. Receptor source: a man in his forties in good health and CMV-seronegative. Both conserved end residues are part of each CDR3. A D gene is named only where the DNA matches it firmly. Rows give clone size only sometimes, using once, few, many, or a class for an expanded clone.

V	size	J	D	CDR3
TRBV5-6	-	TRBJ2-7	-	CASSLDSYSREQYF
TRBV5-8	-	TRBJ1-1	TRBD1	CASSSPLRGKTTEAFF
TRBV30	-	TRBJ2-2	-	CAWNRLGTTGELFF
TRBV5-8	-	TRBJ2-7	-	CASSVETGSYEQYF
TRBV5-6	-	TRBJ1-5	-	CASSSGAGLRPQHF
TRBV27	-	TRBJ2-1	TRBD1	CATRDRGNNEQFF
TRBV6-1	-	TRBJ2-5	TRBD2	CASSEGLAGGEETQYF
TRBV13	-	TRBJ2-2	-	CASSLAGPMNTGELFF
TRBV19	few	TRBJ2-7	TRBD1	CASTNGAGGNYEQYF
TRBV29-1	once	TRBJ1-2	-	CSVGPGQGNGGYTF
TRBV5-1	-	TRBJ1-1	TRBD1	CASSLEGARTEAFF
TRBV19	once	TRBJ2-1	TRBD2	CASSNSGLAIEQFF
TRBV7-2	-	TRBJ2-3	TRBD2	CASSSGLAGTDTQYF
TRBV5-1	-	TRBJ2-1	TRBD1	CASTRDSSYNEQFF
TRBV7-2	once	TRBJ1-4	-	CASSVSGTKTEKLFF
TRBV7-9	-	TRBJ1-4	-	CASSLQATNEKLFF
TRBV7-3	few	TRBJ2-2	TRBD2	CSSSPWGGVETGELFF
TRBV7-9	-	TRBJ1-2	-	CASSLQGNYGYTF
TRBV28	-	TRBJ2-7	-	CASSFPDNSYEQYF
TRBV6-4	few	TRBJ2-7	TRBD2	CASRNDPGGDKTYEQYF
TRBV7-2	-	TRBJ2-2	TRBD2	CASSTRAGTSGEWTGELFF
TRBV18	once	TRBJ2-5	TRBD2	CASSPGGLAGRETQYF
TRBV7-9	-	TRBJ2-5	-	CASSLKGGNEETQYF
TRBV2	-	TRBJ2-1	TRBD1	CASRGQGLLFF
TRBV6-1	few	TRBJ2-2	TRBD1	CASKLGQGNTGELFF
TRBV27	-	TRBJ1-5	TRBD1	CASKPVGTGNNQPQHF
TRBV7-3	-	TRBJ2-7	TRBD1	CASSQQGASYEQYF
TRBV7-9	few	TRBJ2-5	TRBD2	CSSSRTSGRSKETQYF
TRBV19	-	TRBJ1-1	-	CASGGRDTEAFF
TRBV5-6	-	TRBJ1-6	TRBD1	CASSRQGTNSPLHF
TRBV5-1	-	TRBJ2-3	-	CASSSGDAPGDTQYF
TRBV27	-	TRBJ2-7	-	CASSLGRGPYEQYF
TRBV15	-	TRBJ2-7	TRBD2	CATSRGGGLSYEQYF
TRBV5-1	-	TRBJ2-5	-	CASSLGGQETQYF
TRBV5-1	few	TRBJ2-5	TRBD1	CASSLAGTGGVETQYF
TRBV5-4	-	TRBJ2-3	-	CASSLVTYTDTQYF
TRBV19	few	TRBJ2-1	TRBD2	CASAYSGGRFSYNEQFF
TRBV9	-	TRBJ1-1	TRBD1	CASSGQGPRDSLNTEAFF